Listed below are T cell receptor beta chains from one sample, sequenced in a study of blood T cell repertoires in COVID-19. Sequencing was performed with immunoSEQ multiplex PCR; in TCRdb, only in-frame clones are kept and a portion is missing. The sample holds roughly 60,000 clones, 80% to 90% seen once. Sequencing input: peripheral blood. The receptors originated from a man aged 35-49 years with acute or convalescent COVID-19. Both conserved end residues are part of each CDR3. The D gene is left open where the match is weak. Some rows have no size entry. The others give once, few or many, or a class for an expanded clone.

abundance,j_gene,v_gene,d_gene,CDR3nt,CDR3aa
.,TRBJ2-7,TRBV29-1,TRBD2,TGCAGCGCCCGGACTAGCGGGGGTCCATACGAGCAGTACTTC,CSARTSGGPYEQYF
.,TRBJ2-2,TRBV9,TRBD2,TGTGCCAGCAGCGTAGGGGCTAGCGGGGGTCCGAACACCGGGGAGCTGTTTTTT,CASSVGASGGPNTGELFF
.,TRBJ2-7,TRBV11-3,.,TGTGCCAGCAGCCGTGGCTTATACGAGCAGTACTTC,CASSRGLYEQYF
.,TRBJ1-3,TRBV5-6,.,TGTGCCAGCAGCTATACAGGGTCTTCCTCTGGAAACACCATATATTTT,CASSYTGSSSGNTIYF
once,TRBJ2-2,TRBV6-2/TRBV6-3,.,TGTGCCAGCAGTTCCCACTCACGGGGTGGCACCGGGGAGCTGTTTTTT,CASSSHSRGGTGELFF
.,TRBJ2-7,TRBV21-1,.,TGTGCCAGCAGCATAGGGACAGGTACTCCCTACGAGCAGTACTTC,CASSIGTGTPYEQYF
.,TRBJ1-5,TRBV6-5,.,TGTGCCAGCCTCCGACAGGACGATCAGCCCCAGCATTTT,CASLRQDDQPQHF
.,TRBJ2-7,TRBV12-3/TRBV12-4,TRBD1,TGTGCCAGCAGTTGGACAGGCGCCTACGAGCAGTACTTC,CASSWTGAYEQYF
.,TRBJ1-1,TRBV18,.,TGTGCCAGCTCACCACCGGACGGGGACACTGAAGCTTTCTTT,CASSPPDGDTEAFF
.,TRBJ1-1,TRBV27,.,TGTGCCAGCAGTTCTGGACAGACCTTGGCCACTGAAGCTTTCTTT,CASSSGQTLATEAFF
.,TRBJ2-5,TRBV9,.,TGTGCCAGCAGCCCAACCGGGTGGCCGGGGGAGACCCAGTACTTC,CASSPTGWPGETQYF
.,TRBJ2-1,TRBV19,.,TGTGCCAGTAGCTCCCGCTTGGGGGGGGGCGCCTACAATGAGCAGTTCTTC,CASSSRLGGGAYNEQFF
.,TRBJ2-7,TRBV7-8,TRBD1,TGTGCCAGCAGCGCCCGGACAGGGGACTACGAGCAGTACTTC,CASSARTGDYEQYF
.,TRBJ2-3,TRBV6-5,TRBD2,TGTGCCAGCAGAAGAAGCGGGGGTTTGGATACGCAGTATTTT,CASRRSGGLDTQYF
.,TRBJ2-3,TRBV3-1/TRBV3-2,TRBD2,TGTGCCAGCAGCCACTATGAGCGGGGGGCGGGCACAGATACGCAGTATTTT,CASSHYERGAGTDTQYF
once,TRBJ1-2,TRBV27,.,TGTGCCAGCAGATACAGGGATGGCTATGGCTACACCTTC,CASRYRDGYGYTF
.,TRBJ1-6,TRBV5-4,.,TGTGCCAGCAGCCCTGGGGCTCAGTCCTATAATTCACCCCTCCACTTT,CASSPGAQSYNSPLHF
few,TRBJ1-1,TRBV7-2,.,TGTGCCAGCAGCTTTAGGAACACTGAAGCTTTCTTT,CASSFRNTEAFF
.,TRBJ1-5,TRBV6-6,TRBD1,TGTGCCAGCAGTTGGGGGATCGACAGGGGGTCTCAGCCCCAGCATTTT,CASSWGIDRGSQPQHF
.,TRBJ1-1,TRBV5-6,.,TGTGCCAGCAGCTCTTACAGGAACACTGAAGCTTTCTTT,CASSSYRNTEAFF
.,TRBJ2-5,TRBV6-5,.,TGTGCCAGCGGGCCGACAGACCAAGAGACCCAGTACTTC,CASGPTDQETQYF
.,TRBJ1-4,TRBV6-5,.,TGTGCCAGCAGGGGGGGGTTGGCTAATGAAAAACTGTTTTTT,CASRGGLANEKLFF
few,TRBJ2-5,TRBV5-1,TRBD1,TGCGCCAGCAGCTTGGGAGGGACAGGGGGACCGGAGACCCAGTACTTC,CASSLGGTGGPETQYF
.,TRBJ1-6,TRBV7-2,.,TGTGCCAGCAGCTTGGGGGGATTAAATTCACCCCTCCACTTT,CASSLGGLNSPLHF
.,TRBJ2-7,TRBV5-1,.,TGCGCCAGCAGCTTCGATCTGTCAGGGCATCCCTACGAGCAGTACTTC,CASSFDLSGHPYEQYF
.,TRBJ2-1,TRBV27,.,TGTGCCAGCAGTTTGCTGGGGGGTGAGCAGTTCTTC,CASSLLGGEQFF
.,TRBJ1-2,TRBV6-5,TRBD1,TGTGCCAGCAGTCGCCGGACAGGTTATGGCTACACCTTC,CASSRRTGYGYTF
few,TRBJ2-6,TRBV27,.,TGTGCCAGCAGTCCGAGGGGGACTGGGGCCAACGTCCTGACTTTC,CASSPRGTGANVLTF
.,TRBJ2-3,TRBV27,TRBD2,TGTGCCAGCAGTTTAGAAGCGGGGGGTCCTATTAGCACAGATACGCAGTATTTT,CASSLEAGGPISTDTQYF
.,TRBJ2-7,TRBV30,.,TGTGCCTGGAGTGTGACCCAGGGATACTCCTACGAGCAGTACTTC,CAWSVTQGYSYEQYF
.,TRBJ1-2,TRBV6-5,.,TGTGCCAGCAGGGAGGACGCCGAATGGGGCTACACCTTC,CASREDAEWGYTF
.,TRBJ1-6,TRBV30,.,TGTGCCTGGAGTTTTGAACGGTTCAATTCACCCCTCCACTTT,CAWSFERFNSPLHF
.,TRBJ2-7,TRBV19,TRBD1,TGTGCCAGTAGCGTTAAACAGGGGAGCACACACACACGGCCCTACGAGCAGTACTTC,CASSVKQGSTHTRPYEQYF
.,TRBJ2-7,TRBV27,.,TGTGCCAGCAGTTTACTCGGTAAGGCAGGCGAGCAGTACTTC,CASSLLGKAGEQYF
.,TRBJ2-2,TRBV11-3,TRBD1,TGTGCCAGCAGCTTCGACAGGGGTTTTGGGGAGCTGTTTTTT,CASSFDRGFGELFF
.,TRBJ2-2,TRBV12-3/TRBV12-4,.,TGTGCCAGCAGTCAACTTCGAGGGGAGCTGTTTTTT,CASSQLRGELFF
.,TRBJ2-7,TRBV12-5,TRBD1,TGTGCTAGTGGTTTGACCGGGACAGGATCCTACGAGCAGTACTTC,CASGLTGTGSYEQYF
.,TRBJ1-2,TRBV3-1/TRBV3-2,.,TGTGCCAGCACCCCAGGGGCCGCCCCCCGGGGCTACACCTTC,CASTPGAAPRGYTF
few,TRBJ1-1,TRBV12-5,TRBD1,TGTGCTAGTGGTTCAGACAGGGGGTTGGGCACTGAAGCTTTCTTT,CASGSDRGLGTEAFF
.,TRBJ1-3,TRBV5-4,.,TGTGCCAGCAGCTTCTTTCGGGGGGGCATTAACACCATATATTTT,CASSFFRGGINTIYF
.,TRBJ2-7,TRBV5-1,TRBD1,TGCGCCAGCAGCTTGGAAGGGGGCGCAATCTACGAGCAGTACTTC,CASSLEGGAIYEQYF
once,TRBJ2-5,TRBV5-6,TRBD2,TGTGCCAGCAGACCCAGCGGGGGGGTTCGGACCCAGTACTTC,CASRPSGGVRTQYF
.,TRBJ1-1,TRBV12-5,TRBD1,TGTGCTAGTGGTTTTCCAGGGGGTGGTGAAGCTTTCTTT,CASGFPGGGEAFF
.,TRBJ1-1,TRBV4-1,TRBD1,TGCGCCAGCAGCCAAGTCGGGACGGGGACAGGGGGCCTACCCCGGGACACTGAAGCTTTCTTT,CASSQVGTGTGGLPRDTEAFF
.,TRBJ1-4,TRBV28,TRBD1,TGTGCCAGCAGTCCAGGGGGCTATGAAAAACTGTTTTTT,CASSPGGYEKLFF
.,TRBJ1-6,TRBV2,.,TGTGCCAGCAGTACTCACGGTTCACCCCTCCACTTT,CASSTHGSPLHF
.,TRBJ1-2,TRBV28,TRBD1,TGTGCCAGCAGTTACAACAGGGGGCTGCACTATGGCTACACCTTC,CASSYNRGLHYGYTF
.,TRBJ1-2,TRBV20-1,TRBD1,TGCAGTGCTAGTAGGGGACAGTGGGGGTTGGACTATGGCTACACCTTC,CSASRGQWGLDYGYTF
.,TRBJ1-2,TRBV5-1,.,TGCGCCAGCAGCTTTTTAGGGAGAGCGATCTATGGCTACACCTTC,CASSFLGRAIYGYTF
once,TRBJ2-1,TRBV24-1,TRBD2,TGTGCCACCAGTGGGGTAGCGGGGAGGGATGAGCAGTTCTTC,CATSGVAGRDEQFF
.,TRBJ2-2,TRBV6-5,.,TGTGCCAGCAGTTTAATACTAGCCGCTAGCACCGGGGAGCTGTTTTTT,CASSLILAASTGELFF